Listed below are T cell receptor beta chains from one sample, sequenced in a study of OX40 agonist ivuxolimab in advanced cancers. Libraries were prepared by immunoSEQ multiplex PCR; TCRdb keeps only in-frame clonotypes and omits some of them. The table includes about 60,000 clones, around 80% detected once. The material was CD4+ or CD8+ T cells sorted from blood, obtained in a trial of the OX40 agonist ivuxolimab. These receptors were collected from an adult with an advanced solid tumor such as melanoma, head and neck, liver or kidney cancer. Each CDR3 is given with its conserved first and last residue. A D gene is named only where the DNA matches it firmly. Expanded clones are given a class, and other clones once, few, many or no size at all.

CDR3nt | CDR3aa | abundance | j_gene | v_gene | d_gene | len
TGCAGCGTTGGGTTCAGGGGGCCCAATGAAGCTTTCTTT | CSVGFRGPNEAFF | - | TRBJ1-1 | TRBV29-1 | TRBD1 | 13
TGCAGCGTTGAAGTAGGCAGGGGTGACGAGCAGTACTTC | CSVEVGRGDEQYF | once | TRBJ2-7 | TRBV29-1 | - | 13
TGTGCCAGCAGTTATCAGCCTGCGAACACCGGGGAGCTGTTTTTT | CASSYQPANTGELFF | - | TRBJ2-2 | TRBV6-6 | - | 15
TGTGCCAGCAGCCCCGGGACAGAAAGTAATGAAAAACTGTTTTTT | CASSPGTESNEKLFF | - | TRBJ1-4 | TRBV5-5 | TRBD1 | 15
TGCGCCAGCAGCGGGCAGCCCAGCTCCTACGAGCAGTACTTC | CASSGQPSSYEQYF | - | TRBJ2-7 | TRBV4-1 | - | 14
TGTGCCAGCAGCTTGCGACTAGCGGGAGGTGCTGTGTTCTTC | CASSLRLAGGAVFF | - | TRBJ2-1 | TRBV7-9 | TRBD2 | 14
TGTGCCACCCAGGGACAGGAAAAGATGACCCAGTACTTC | CATQGQEKMTQYF | - | TRBJ2-5 | TRBV10-3 | TRBD1 | 13
TGCGCCAGCGCCTCAGACACTCCTAATGAGCAGTTCTTC | CASASDTPNEQFF | - | TRBJ2-1 | TRBV5-1 | - | 13
TGTGCCATCTCGGACGGTGCAACTAATGAAAAACTGTTTTTT | CAISDGATNEKLFF | - | TRBJ1-4 | TRBV7-9 | - | 14
TGTGCCACCAGCCTTCAAGGAAACGAGCAGTACTTC | CATSLQGNEQYF | - | TRBJ2-7 | TRBV15 | - | 12
TGTGCCAGCAGCTTAGTTGTTCCGTTCACAGATACGCAGTATTTT | CASSLVVPFTDTQYF | - | TRBJ2-3 | TRBV7-9 | - | 15
TGTGCCAGCACCCCTGGGGGCCTCACAGATACGCAGTATTTT | CASTPGGLTDTQYF | - | TRBJ2-3 | TRBV7-9 | - | 14
TGTGCCAGCAGTTACCGCGGGGGCGCCGGGAACTATGGCTACACCTTC | CASSYRGGAGNYGYTF | - | TRBJ1-2 | TRBV6-6 | - | 16
TGTGCCAGCAGCTTACCGGGACTAGTGGACACAGATACGCAGTATTTT | CASSLPGLVDTDTQYF | - | TRBJ2-3 | TRBV5-6 | TRBD2 | 16
TGTGCCAGCAGCCAAGCGTATTGGGACCAACACACCGGGGAGCTGTTTTTT | CASSQAYWDQHTGELFF | - | TRBJ2-2 | TRBV4-2 | - | 17
TGTGCCAGCAGTGAAACTAGGGGGCCTCATCAGCCCCAGCATTTT | CASSETRGPHQPQHF | - | TRBJ1-5 | TRBV6-1 | TRBD1 | 15
TGTGCCAGCAGTGTACAGGGGTGGGAACTGTTTTTT | CASSVQGWELFF | - | TRBJ1-4 | TRBV2 | TRBD1 | 12
TGCGCCAGCAGCCAAGCGACGGACAGGGGATTTCACTTT | CASSQATDRGFHF | - | TRBJ1-6 | TRBV4-1 | TRBD1 | 13
TGTGCCAGCAGCAACCGACTAGCGGGACGCACCGGGGAGCTGTTTTTT | CASSNRLAGRTGELFF | - | TRBJ2-2 | TRBV5-4 | TRBD2 | 16
TGCAGCGCATTCGGCCAGCTGCAAAGCTCCTACAATGAGCAGTTCTTC | CSAFGQLQSSYNEQFF | - | TRBJ2-1 | TRBV29-1 | - | 16
TGCGCCAGCAGCTCCGACGGTATTAATCAGCCCCAGCATTTT | CASSSDGINQPQHF | - | TRBJ1-5 | TRBV5-1 | - | 14
TGTGCCAGCAGTGGGGGTTGGGGGGCGCTAGGCTACACCTTC | CASSGGWGALGYTF | medium-sized | TRBJ1-2 | TRBV6-6 | - | 14
TGTGCTAGCAGCCGCGACAGGAAAGAGACCCAGTACTTC | CASSRDRKETQYF | - | TRBJ2-5 | TRBV7-7 | - | 13
TGTGCCAGCAACCGGGAGCCGAACACTGAAGCTTTCTTT | CASNREPNTEAFF | - | TRBJ1-1 | TRBV4-2 | - | 13
TGTGCCAGCAGCTTAGGGAATCTTGGCTATGGCTACACCTTC | CASSLGNLGYGYTF | - | TRBJ1-2 | TRBV7-8 | - | 14
TGCGCCAGCAGCCGACAGGCCGAGGAAACTGAAGCTTTCTTT | CASSRQAEETEAFF | - | TRBJ1-1 | TRBV5-1 | - | 14
TGTGCCAGCTCGACCTCGCGTGAAAAAAATGAGCAGTTCTTC | CASSTSREKNEQFF | - | TRBJ2-1 | TRBV7-2 | - | 14
TGTGCCAGCAGTTTCCTAGGACAGGGACAAGAGAGCCAGTACTTC | CASSFLGQGQESQYF | few | TRBJ2-5 | TRBV2 | TRBD1 | 15
TGTGCCTGTAACAGGGGATCGTATGAAAAACTGTTTTTT | CACNRGSYEKLFF | - | TRBJ1-4 | TRBV2 | TRBD1 | 13
TGTGCCAGCAGTTTAGACAGGTACACTGAAGCTTTCTTT | CASSLDRYTEAFF | - | TRBJ1-1 | TRBV2 | - | 13
TGTGCCAGCAGCCTCTTCGGTGCGGCTGAAGCTTTCTTT | CASSLFGAAEAFF | - | TRBJ1-1 | TRBV7-2 | - | 13
TGCGCCAGCAGCTTGGCCGGCGGGAAGACCAACTACGAGCAGTACTTC | CASSLAGGKTNYEQYF | - | TRBJ2-7 | TRBV5-1 | - | 16
TGCGCCAGCAGCTTGGATCGTGAGTTCAACTCCTACGAGCAGTACTTC | CASSLDREFNSYEQYF | - | TRBJ2-7 | TRBV5-1 | - | 16
TGCGCCAGCAGCTTGGAGAGGATGAACACTGAAGCTTTCTTT | CASSLERMNTEAFF | few | TRBJ1-1 | TRBV5-1 | - | 14
TGTGCCAGCAGCTTAGCTAGGAATAATTCACCCCTCCACTTT | CASSLARNNSPLHF | - | TRBJ1-6 | TRBV7-2 | - | 14
TGCAGCGTCGCTTTCCAGGGTGGCTATGGCTACACCTTC | CSVAFQGGYGYTF | - | TRBJ1-2 | TRBV29-1 | - | 13
TGTGCCAGCAGTCGGACAGGGGGGGTAGTGAACACTGAAGCTTTCTTT | CASSRTGGVVNTEAFF | - | TRBJ1-1 | TRBV7-8 | TRBD1 | 16
TGCGCCAGCACAGGGGGCGCGAACACCGGGGAGCTGTTTTTT | CASTGGANTGELFF | - | TRBJ2-2 | TRBV5-1 | TRBD1 | 14